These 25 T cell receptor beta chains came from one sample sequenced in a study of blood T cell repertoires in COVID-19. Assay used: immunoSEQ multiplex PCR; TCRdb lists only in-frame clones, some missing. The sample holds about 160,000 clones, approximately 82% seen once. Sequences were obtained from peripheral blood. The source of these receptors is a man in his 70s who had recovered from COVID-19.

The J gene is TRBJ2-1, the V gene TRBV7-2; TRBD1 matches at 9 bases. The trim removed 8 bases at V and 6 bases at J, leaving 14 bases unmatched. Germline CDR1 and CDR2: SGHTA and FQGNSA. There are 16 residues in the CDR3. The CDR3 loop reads CASLDRGILIGNEQFF. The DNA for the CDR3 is TGTGCCAGCTTAGACAGGGGGATTCTAATTGGCAATGAGCAGTTCTTC.

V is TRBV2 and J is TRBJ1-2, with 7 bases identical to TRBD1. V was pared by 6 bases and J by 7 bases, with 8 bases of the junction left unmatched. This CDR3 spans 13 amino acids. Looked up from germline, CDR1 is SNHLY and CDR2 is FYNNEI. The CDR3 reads CASSVQGTVGYTF. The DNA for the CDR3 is TGTGCCAGCAGCGTACAGGGGACAGTTGGCTACACCTTC.

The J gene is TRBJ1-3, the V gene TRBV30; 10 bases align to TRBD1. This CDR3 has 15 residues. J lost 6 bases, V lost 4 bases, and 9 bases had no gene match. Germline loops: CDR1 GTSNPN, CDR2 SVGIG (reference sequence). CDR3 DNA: TGTGCCTGGACCCCGACAGGGGGCGCCGTAAACACCATATATTTT. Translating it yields CAWTPTGGAVNTIYF.

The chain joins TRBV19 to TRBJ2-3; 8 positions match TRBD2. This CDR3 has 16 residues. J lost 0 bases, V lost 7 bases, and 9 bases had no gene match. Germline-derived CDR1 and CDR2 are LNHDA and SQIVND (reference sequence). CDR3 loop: CASTIRSGGSTDTQYF. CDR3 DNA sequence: TGTGCCAGTACCATACGGAGCGGGGGAAGCACAGATACGCAGTATTTT.

CDR3 loop: CASSEPSVEQYF. The CDR3 coding sequence is TGCGCCAGCTCAGAACCTAGCGTCGAGCAGTACTTC. The chain uses TRBV10-2 and TRBJ2-7; TRBD2 might be the D (6 bases). V lost 8 bases to trimming and J lost 6 bases, with 14 bases between them. The germline CDR1 and CDR2 sequences are WSHSY and SAAADI. CDR3 length: 12 residues.

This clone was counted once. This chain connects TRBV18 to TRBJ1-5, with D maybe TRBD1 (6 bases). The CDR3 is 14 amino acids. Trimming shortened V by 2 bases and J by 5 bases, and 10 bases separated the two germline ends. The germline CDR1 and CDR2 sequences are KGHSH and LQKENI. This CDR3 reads CASSPGAGDQPQHF. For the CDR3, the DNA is TGTGCCAGCTCACCAGGGGCAGGGGATCAGCCCCAGCATTTT.

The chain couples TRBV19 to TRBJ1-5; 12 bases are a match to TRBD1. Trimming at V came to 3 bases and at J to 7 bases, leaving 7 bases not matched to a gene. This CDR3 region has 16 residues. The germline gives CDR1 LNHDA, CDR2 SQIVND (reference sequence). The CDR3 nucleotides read TGTGCCAGTAGTATCCCCGGGACAGGGGGCTTCCAGCCCCAGCATTTT. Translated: CASSIPGTGGFQPQHF.

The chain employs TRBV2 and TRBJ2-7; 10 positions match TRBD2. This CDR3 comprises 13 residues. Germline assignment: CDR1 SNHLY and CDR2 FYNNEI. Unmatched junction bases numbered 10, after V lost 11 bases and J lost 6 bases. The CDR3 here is CAPFLAGDGEQYF. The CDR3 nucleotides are TGTGCCCCCTTCCTAGCGGGAGACGGCGAGCAGTACTTC.

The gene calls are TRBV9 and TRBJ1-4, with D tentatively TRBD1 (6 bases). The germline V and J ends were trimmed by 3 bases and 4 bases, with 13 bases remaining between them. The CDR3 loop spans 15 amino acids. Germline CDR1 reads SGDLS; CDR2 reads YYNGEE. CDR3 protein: CASSGTAGSNEKLFF. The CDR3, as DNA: TGTGCCAGCAGCGGGACAGCAGGCAGTAATGAAAAACTGTTTTTT.

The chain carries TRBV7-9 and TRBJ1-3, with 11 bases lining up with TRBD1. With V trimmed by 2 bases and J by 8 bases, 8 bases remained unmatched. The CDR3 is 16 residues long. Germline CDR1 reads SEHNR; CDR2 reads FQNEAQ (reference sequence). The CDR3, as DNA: TGTGCCAGCAGCTTACTATCCGGACAGGGGGCCGACACCATATATTTT. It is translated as CASSLLSGQGADTIYF.

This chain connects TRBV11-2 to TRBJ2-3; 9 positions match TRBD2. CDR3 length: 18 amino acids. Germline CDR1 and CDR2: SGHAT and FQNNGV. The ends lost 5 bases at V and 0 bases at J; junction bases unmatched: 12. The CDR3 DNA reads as TGTGCCAGCAGCCGGAGAACCGGACTAGCGATCAGCACAGATACGCAGTATTTT. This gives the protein CASSRRTGLAISTDTQYF.

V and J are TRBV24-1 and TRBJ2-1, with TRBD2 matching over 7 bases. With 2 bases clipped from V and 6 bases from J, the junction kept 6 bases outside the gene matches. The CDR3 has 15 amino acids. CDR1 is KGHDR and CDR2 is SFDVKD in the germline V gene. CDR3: CATSDSLTSANEQFF. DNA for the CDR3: TGTGCCACCAGTGATTCCCTTACTAGCGCCAATGAGCAGTTCTTC.

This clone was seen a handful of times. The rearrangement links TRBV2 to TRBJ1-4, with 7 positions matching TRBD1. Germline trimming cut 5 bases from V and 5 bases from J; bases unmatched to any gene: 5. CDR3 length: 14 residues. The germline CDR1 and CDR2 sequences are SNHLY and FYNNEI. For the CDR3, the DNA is TGTGCCAGCAGTCTCGACAGGGAGAATGAAAAACTGTTTTTT. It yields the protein CASSLDRENEKLFF.

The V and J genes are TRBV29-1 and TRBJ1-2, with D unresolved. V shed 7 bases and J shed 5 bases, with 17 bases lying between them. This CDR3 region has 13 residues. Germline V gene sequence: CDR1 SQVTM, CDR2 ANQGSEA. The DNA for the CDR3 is TGCAGCGCCATTGACGGGTCCGGATATGGCTACACCTTC. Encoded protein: CSAIDGSGYGYTF.

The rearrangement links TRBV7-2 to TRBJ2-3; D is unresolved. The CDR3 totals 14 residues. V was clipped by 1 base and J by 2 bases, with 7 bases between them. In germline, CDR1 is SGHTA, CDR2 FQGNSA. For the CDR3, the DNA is TGTGCCAGCAGCTTAGGGGCAGACACAGATACGCAGTATTTT. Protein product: CASSLGADTDTQYF.

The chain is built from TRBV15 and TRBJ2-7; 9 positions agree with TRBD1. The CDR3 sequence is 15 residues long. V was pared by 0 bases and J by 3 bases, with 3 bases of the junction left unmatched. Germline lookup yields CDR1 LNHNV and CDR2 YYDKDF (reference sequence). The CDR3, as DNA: TGTGCCACCAGCAGAGACGGGACAGGGCTCTACGAGCAGTACTTC. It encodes CATSRDGTGLYEQYF. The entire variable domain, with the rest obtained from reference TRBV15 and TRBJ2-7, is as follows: DAMVIQNPRYQVTQFGKPVTLSCSQTLNHNVMYWYQQKSSQAPKLLFHYYDKDFNNEADTPDNFQSRRPNTSFCFLDIRSPGLGDTAMYLCATSRDGTGLYEQYFGPGTRLTVT.

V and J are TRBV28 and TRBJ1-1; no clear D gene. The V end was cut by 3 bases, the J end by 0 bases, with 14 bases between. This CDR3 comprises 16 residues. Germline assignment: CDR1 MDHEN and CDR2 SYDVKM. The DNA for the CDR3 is TGTGCCAGCAGTTTGCCGGACGGGAGGGTGAACACTGAAGCTTTCTTT. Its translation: CASSLPDGRVNTEAFF.

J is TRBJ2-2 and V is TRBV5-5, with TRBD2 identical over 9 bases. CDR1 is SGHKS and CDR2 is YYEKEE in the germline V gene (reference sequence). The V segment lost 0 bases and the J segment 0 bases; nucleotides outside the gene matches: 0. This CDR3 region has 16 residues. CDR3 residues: CASSLGTSANTGELFF. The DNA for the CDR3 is TGTGCCAGCAGCTTGGGGACTAGCGCGAACACCGGGGAGCTGTTTTTT.

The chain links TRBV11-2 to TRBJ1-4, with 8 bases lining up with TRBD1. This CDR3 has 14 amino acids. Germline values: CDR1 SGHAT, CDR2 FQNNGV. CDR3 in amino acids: CGPRGGRGLEKLFF. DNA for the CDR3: TGTGGACCAAGAGGGGGCAGGGGGCTTGAAAAACTGTTTTTT.

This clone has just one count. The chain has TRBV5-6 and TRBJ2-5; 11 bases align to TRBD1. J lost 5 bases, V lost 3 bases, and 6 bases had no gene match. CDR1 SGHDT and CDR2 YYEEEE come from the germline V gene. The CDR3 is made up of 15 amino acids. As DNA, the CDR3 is TGTGCCAGCAGCTCAAAGGACAGGGGGCGGGAGACCCAGTACTTC. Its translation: CASSSKDRGRETQYF. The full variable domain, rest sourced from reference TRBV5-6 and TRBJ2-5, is DAGVTQSPTHLIKTRGQQVTLRCSPKSGHDTVSWYQQALGQGPQFIFQYYEEEERQRGNFPDRFSGHQFPNYSSELNVNALLLGDSALYLCASSSKDRGRETQYFGPGTRLLVL.

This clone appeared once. The CDR3 reads CASSTTGIDNYGYTF. DNA of the CDR3: TGTGCCAGTAGTACCACAGGGATAGATAACTATGGCTACACCTTC. This sequence joins TRBV19 and TRBJ1-2; D is perhaps TRBD1 (6 bases). CDR1 LNHDA and CDR2 SQIVND come from the germline V gene (reference sequence). CDR3 length: 15 residues. Trimming took 4 bases from V and 1 from J, leaving 13 bases between them.

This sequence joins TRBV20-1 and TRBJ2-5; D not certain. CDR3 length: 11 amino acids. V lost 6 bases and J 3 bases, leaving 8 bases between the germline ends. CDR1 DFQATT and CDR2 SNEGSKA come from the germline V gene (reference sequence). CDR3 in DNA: TGCAGTGCCCAGGTGGAAGAGACCCAGTACTTC. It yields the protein CSAQVEETQYF.

The CDR3 nucleotides are TGTGCCAGCAGGATAGACAGGCCGACCGGGGAGCTGTTTTTT. Protein: CASRIDRPTGELFF. V gene TRBV7-2 combines with J gene TRBJ2-2, with D possibly TRBD1 on 6 matching bases. V lost 6 bases and J lost 5, with 13 bases in between. Germline assignment: CDR1 SGHTA and CDR2 FQGNSA. The CDR3 contains 14 residues.

The CDR3 DNA follows: TGTGCCAGCAGCCAAACGGGGAACACTGAAGCTTTCTTT. This encodes CASSQTGNTEAFF. The V call is TRBV14, the J call TRBJ1-1; no clear D. V was shortened by 2 bases and J by 1 base, with 5 bases between the two germline ends. Germline CDR1 SGHDN, CDR2 FVKESK. The CDR3 contains 13 residues.

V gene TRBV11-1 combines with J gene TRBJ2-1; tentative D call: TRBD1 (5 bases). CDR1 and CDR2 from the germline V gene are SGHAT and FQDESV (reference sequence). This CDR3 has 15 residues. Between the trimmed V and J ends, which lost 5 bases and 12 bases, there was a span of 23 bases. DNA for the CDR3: TGTGCCAGCAGCCCTGGACAAACGTGGCAACTTGGGCAGTTCTTC. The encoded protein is CASSPGQTWQLGQFF.